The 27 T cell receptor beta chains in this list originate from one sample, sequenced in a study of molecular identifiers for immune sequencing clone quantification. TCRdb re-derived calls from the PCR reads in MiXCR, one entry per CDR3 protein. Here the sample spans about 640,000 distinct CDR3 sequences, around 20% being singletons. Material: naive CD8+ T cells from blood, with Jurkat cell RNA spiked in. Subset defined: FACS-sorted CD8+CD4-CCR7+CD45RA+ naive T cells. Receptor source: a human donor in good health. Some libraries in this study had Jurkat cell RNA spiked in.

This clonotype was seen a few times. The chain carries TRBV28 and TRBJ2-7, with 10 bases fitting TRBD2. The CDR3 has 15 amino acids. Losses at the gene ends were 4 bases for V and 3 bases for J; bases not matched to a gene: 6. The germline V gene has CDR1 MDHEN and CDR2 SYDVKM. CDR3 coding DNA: TGTGCCAGCAGTTCGGGACTAGCGAAACACTACGAGCAGTACTTC. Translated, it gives CASSSGLAKHYEQYF.

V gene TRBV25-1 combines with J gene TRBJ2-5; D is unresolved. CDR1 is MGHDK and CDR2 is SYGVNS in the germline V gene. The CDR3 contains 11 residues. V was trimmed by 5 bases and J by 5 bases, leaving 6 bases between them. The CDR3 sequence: CASSKWETQYF. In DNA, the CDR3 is TGTGCCAGCAGTAAGTGGGAGACCCAGTACTTC.

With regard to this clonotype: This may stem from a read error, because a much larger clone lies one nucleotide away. The CDR3 sequence is CASSAAGLASTDTQYF. CDR3 coding DNA: TGTGCCAGCAGCGCGGCCGGACTAGCCAGCACAGATACGCAGTATTTT. The V and J genes are TRBV7-9 and TRBJ2-3; 8 nucleotides line up with TRBD2. The CDR3 sequence is 16 residues long. The V segment lost 5 bases and the J segment 0 bases; nucleotides outside the gene matches: 7. The germline CDR1 and CDR2 sequences are SEHNR and FQNEAQ (reference sequence).

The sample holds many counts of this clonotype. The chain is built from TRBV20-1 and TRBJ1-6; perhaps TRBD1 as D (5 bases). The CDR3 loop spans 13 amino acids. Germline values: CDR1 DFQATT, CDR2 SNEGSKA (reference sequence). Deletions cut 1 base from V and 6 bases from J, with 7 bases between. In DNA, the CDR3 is TGCAGTGCTAGAGCGGACATTAATTCACCCCTCCACTTT. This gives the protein CSARADINSPLHF.

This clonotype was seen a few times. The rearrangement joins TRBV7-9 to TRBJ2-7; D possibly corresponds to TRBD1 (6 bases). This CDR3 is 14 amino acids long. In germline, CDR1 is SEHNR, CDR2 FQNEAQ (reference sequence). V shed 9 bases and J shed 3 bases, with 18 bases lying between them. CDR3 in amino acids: CASNEGVRGYEQYF. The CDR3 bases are TGTGCCAGTAACGAAGGAGTCAGGGGCTACGAGCAGTACTTC. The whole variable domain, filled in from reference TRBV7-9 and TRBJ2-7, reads DTGVSQNPRHKITKRGQNVTFRCDPISEHNRLYWYRQTLGQGPEFLTYFQNEAQLEKSRLLSDRFSAERPKGSFSTLEIQRTEQGDSAMYLCASNEGVRGYEQYFGPGTRLTVT.

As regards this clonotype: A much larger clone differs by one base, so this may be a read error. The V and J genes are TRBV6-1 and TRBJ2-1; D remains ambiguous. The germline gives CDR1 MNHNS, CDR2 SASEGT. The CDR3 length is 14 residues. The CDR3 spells CACSEAFSYNEQFF. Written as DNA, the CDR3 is TGTGCCTGCAGTGAAGCTTTCAGCTACAATGAGCAGTTCTTC.

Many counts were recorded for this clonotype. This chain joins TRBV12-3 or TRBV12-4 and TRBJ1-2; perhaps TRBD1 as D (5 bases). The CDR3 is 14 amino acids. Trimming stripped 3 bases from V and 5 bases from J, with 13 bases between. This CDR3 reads CASSLGGRAYGYTF. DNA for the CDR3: TGTGCCAGCAGTTTGGGGGGACGGGCATATGGCTACACCTTC.

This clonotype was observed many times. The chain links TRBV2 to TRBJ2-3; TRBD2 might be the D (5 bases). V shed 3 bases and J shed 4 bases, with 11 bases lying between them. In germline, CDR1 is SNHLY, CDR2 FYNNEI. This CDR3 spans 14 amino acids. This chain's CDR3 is CASSESQEADTQYF. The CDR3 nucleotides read TGTGCCAGCAGTGAGAGCCAGGAGGCAGATACGCAGTATTTT.

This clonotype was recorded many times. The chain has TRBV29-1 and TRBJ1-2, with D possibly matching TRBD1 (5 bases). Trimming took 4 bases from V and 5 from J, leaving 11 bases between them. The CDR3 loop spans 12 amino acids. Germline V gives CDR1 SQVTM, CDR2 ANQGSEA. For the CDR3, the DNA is TGCAGCGTTGTACAGGCAGCATATGGCTACACCTTC. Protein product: CSVVQAAYGYTF.

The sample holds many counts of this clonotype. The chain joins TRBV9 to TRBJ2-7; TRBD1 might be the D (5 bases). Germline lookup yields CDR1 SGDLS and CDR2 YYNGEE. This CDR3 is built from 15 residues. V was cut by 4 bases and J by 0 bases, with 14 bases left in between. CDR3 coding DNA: TGTGCCAGCAGCTTAGCAGGGTCCAGCTCCTACGAGCAGTACTTC. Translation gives CASSLAGSSSYEQYF.

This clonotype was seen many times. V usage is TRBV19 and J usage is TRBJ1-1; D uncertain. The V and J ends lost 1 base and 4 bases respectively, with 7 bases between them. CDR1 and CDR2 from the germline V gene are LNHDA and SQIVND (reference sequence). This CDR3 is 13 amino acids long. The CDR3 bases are TGTGCCAGTAGTATAGTATCAACCACTGAAGCTTTCTTT. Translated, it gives CASSIVSTTEAFF.

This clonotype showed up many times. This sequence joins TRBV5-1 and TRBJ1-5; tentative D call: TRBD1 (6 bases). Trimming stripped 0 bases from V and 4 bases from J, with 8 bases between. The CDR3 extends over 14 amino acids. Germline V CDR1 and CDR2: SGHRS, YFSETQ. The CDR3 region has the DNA TGCGCCAGCAGCTTGGGGGGGGCGAATCAGCCCCAGCATTTT. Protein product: CASSLGGANQPQHF.

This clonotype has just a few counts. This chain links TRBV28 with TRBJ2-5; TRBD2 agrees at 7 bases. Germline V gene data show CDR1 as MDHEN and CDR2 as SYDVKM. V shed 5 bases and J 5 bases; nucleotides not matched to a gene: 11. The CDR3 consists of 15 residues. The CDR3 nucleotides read TGTGCCAGCAGTACTTGGGGGGGGAGGGAGGAGACCCAGTACTTC. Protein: CASSTWGGREETQYF.

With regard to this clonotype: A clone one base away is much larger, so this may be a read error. The CDR3 region has the DNA TGTGCCAGCAGCTTAGCGGCCGGGGCGGGGGGGCCGGCAGATACGCAGTATTTT. Translation: CASSLAAGAGGPADTQYF. V usage is TRBV7-6 and J usage is TRBJ2-3; 9 positions agree with TRBD2. The CDR3 loop spans 18 amino acids. V shed 0 bases and J 4 bases; nucleotides not matched to a gene: 11. Per the germline V gene, CDR1 is SGHVS and CDR2 is FNYEAQ.

DNA for the CDR3: TGTGCCATCAGTGAGTCGGAGGGTAGCAATCAGCCCCAGCATTTT. It specifies CAISESEGSNQPQHF. The V gene is TRBV10-3, the J gene TRBJ1-5; D not resolved. V lost 0 bases and J lost 0, with 6 bases in between. The CDR3 length is 15 residues. CDR1 is ENHRY and CDR2 is SYGVKD in the germline V gene.

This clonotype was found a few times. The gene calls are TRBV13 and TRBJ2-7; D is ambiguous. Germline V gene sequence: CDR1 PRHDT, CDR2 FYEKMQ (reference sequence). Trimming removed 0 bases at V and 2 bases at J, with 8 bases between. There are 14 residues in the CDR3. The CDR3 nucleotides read TGTGCCAGCAGCTTAGGCCACAGACCCTACGAGCAGTACTTC. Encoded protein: CASSLGHRPYEQYF.

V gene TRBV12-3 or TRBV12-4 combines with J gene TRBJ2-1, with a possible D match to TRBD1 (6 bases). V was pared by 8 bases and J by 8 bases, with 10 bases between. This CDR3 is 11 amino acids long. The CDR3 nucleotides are TGTGCCAGCTTTGGGGGCCATGAGCAGTTCTTC. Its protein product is CASFGGHEQFF.

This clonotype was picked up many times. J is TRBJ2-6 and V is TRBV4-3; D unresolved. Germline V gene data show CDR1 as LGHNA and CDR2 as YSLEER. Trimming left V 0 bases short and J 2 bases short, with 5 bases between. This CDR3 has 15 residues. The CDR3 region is CASSQDSAGANVLTF. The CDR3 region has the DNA TGCGCCAGCAGCCAAGACTCCGCTGGGGCCAACGTCCTGACTTTC.

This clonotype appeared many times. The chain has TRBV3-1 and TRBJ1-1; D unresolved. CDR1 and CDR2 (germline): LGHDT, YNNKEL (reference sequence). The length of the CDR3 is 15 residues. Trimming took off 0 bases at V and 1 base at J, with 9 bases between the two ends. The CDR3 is CASSQDYLSNTEAFF. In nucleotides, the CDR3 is TGTGCCAGCAGCCAAGATTATCTTTCGAACACTGAAGCTTTCTTT. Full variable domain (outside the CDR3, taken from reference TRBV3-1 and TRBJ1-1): DTAVSQTPKYLVTQMGNDKSIKCEQNLGHDTMYWYKQDSKKFLKIMFSYNNKELIINETVPNRFSPKSPDKAHLNLHINSLELGDSAVYFCASSQDYLSNTEAFFGQGTRLTVV.

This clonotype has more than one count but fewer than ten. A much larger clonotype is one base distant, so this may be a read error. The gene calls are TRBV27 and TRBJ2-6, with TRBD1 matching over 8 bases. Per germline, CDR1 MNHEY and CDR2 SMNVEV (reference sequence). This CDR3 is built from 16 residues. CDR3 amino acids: CASSTQGVSGANILTF. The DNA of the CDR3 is TGTGCCAGCAGTACACAGGGGGTCTCTGGGGCCAACATCCTGACTTTC.

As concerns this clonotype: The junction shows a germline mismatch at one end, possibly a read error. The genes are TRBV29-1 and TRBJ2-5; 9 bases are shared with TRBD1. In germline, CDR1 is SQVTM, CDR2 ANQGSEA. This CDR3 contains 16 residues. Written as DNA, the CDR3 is TGCAGCGCTGAAGATCAAGGGGACAGGGACCAAGAGACCCGGTACTTC. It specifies CSAEDQGDRDQETRYF.

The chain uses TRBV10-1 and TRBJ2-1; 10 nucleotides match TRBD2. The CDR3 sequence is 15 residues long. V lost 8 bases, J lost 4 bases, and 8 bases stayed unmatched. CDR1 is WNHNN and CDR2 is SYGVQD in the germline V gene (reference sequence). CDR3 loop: CASGASGGSYNEQFF. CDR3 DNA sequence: TGCGCCAGCGGAGCTAGCGGGGGTTCATACAATGAGCAGTTCTTC.

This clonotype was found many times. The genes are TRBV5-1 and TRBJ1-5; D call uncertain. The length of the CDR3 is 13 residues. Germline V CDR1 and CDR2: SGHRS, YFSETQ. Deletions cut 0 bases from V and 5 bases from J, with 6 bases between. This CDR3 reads CASSLEGYQPQHF. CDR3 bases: TGCGCCAGCAGCTTGGAAGGTTATCAGCCCCAGCATTTT. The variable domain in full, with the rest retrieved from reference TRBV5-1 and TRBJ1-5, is KAGVTQTPRYLIKTRGQQVTLSCSPISGHRSVSWYQQTPGQGLQFLFEYFSETQRNKGNFPGRFSGRQFSNSRSEMNVSTLELGDSALYLCASSLEGYQPQHFGDGTRLSIL.

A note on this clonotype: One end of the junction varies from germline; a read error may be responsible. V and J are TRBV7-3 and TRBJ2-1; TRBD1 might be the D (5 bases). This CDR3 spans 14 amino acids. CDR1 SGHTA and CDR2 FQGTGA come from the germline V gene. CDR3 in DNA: TGTTCCAGCAGCTTAGGGGTCCTGAGCAATGAGCAGTTCTTC. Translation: CSSSLGVLSNEQFF.

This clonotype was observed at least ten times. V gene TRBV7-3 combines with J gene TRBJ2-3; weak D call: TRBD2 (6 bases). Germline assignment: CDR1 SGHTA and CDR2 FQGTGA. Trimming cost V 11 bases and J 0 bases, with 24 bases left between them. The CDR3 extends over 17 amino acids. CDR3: CAQRNSGVGASTDTQYF. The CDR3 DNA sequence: TGTGCCCAGCGGAATTCGGGGGTTGGGGCTAGCACAGATACGCAGTATTTT.

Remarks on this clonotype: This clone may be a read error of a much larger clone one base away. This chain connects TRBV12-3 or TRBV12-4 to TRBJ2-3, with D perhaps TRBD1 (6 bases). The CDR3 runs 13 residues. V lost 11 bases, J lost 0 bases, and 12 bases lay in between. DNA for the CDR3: TGTGCCGCCTCCCAGGGGAGCACAGATACGCAGTATTTT. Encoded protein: CAASQGSTDTQYF.

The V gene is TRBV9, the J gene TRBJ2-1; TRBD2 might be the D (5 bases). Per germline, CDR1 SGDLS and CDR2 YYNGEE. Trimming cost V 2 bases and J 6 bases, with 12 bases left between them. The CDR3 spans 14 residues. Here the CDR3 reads CASSVGRGFNEQFF. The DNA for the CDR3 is TGTGCCAGCAGCGTGGGTAGAGGGTTCAATGAGCAGTTCTTC.